Listed below are T cell receptor beta chains from one sample, sequenced in a study of siplizumab effects on memory and regulatory T cells. Clones were read by immunoSEQ multiplex PCR, and TCRdb kept only the in-frame ones, dropping some. The sample shows 100,000 or so clones, 80% to 95% of them seen only once. Material for sequencing was non-Treg CD4+ T cells sorted from blood. These receptors originate from a human donor in good health. The CDR3 runs from the conserved cysteine through the conserved F or W. Each record gives: clone size, V gene, D gene, J gene, CDR3 DNA, CDR3 protein. A D gene is named only where the DNA matches it firmly. Size values are once, few and many counts, or a class for expanded clones, and some rows have none.

clone size: NA
V gene: TRBV14
D gene: TRBD2
J gene: TRBJ2-1
CDR3 DNA: TGTGCCAGCAGCCGACTAGCGGGAGGGCCAAGTGAGCAGTTCTTC
CDR3 protein: CASSRLAGGPSEQFF

clone size: NA
V gene: TRBV9
D gene: TRBD2
J gene: TRBJ2-7
CDR3 DNA: TGTGCCAGCAGCGTAGAATGGAGCGGGAGGGGACACGAGCAGTACTTC
CDR3 protein: CASSVEWSGRGHEQYF

clone size: NA
V gene: TRBV4-2
D gene: NA
J gene: TRBJ1-1
CDR3 DNA: TGTGCCAGCAGCCTATTGGCGGTTGCCACTGAAGCTTTCTTT
CDR3 protein: CASSLLAVATEAFF

clone size: NA
V gene: TRBV4-2
D gene: NA
J gene: TRBJ2-2
CDR3 DNA: TGTGCCAGCAGTAGGGACTTCGGGGAGCTGTTTTTT
CDR3 protein: CASSRDFGELFF

clone size: NA
V gene: TRBV5-1
D gene: NA
J gene: TRBJ1-1
CDR3 DNA: TGCGCCAGCAGCAGGGACGGGGGTTCCTTGAACACTGAAGCTTTCTTT
CDR3 protein: CASSRDGGSLNTEAFF

clone size: few
V gene: TRBV29-1
D gene: NA
J gene: TRBJ1-1
CDR3 DNA: TGCAGCGAGTCCCAAGGAAACACTGAAGCTTTCTTT
CDR3 protein: CSESQGNTEAFF

clone size: NA
V gene: TRBV4-1
D gene: NA
J gene: TRBJ2-7
CDR3 DNA: TGCGCCAGCAGCCAGCCACTTGAGACCTACGAGCAGTACTTC
CDR3 protein: CASSQPLETYEQYF

clone size: NA
V gene: TRBV5-6
D gene: TRBD1
J gene: TRBJ2-1
CDR3 DNA: TGTGCCAGCAGCTTGGACAGGGGCTCCTACAATGAGCAGTTCTTC
CDR3 protein: CASSLDRGSYNEQFF

clone size: once
V gene: TRBV7-9
D gene: TRBD1
J gene: TRBJ2-5
CDR3 DNA: TGTGCCAGCAGCCCGGACAGGGCCCGGGAGACCCAGTACTTC
CDR3 protein: CASSPDRARETQYF

clone size: once
V gene: TRBV5-5
D gene: NA
J gene: TRBJ2-5
CDR3 DNA: TGTGCCAGCAGCTTGGTGGGCAGGGAAGAGACCCAGTACTTC
CDR3 protein: CASSLVGREETQYF

clone size: NA
V gene: TRBV25-1
D gene: TRBD2
J gene: TRBJ2-2
CDR3 DNA: TGTGCCAGCAGTGTCGGGAGGTGGGACACCGGGGAGCTGTTTTTT
CDR3 protein: CASSVGRWDTGELFF

clone size: NA
V gene: TRBV23-1
D gene: NA
J gene: TRBJ2-7
CDR3 DNA: TGCGCCAGCAGTCAATCGGGCTGGTTCCTTTACGAGCAGTACTTC
CDR3 protein: CASSQSGWFLYEQYF

clone size: NA
V gene: TRBV6-5
D gene: NA
J gene: TRBJ1-5
CDR3 DNA: TGTGCCAGCAGTTTAGGAGGGACAAGAAATCAGCCCCAGCATTTT
CDR3 protein: CASSLGGTRNQPQHF

clone size: NA
V gene: TRBV5-1
D gene: TRBD2
J gene: TRBJ2-7
CDR3 DNA: TGCGCCAGCAGCCTACTAGCGGGAGCCCCCCGGGAGCAGTACTTC
CDR3 protein: CASSLLAGAPREQYF

clone size: NA
V gene: TRBV11-3
D gene: TRBD1
J gene: TRBJ1-2
CDR3 DNA: TGTGCCAGCAGCCCCGGACAGGGGACTTATGGCTACACCTTC
CDR3 protein: CASSPGQGTYGYTF

clone size: NA
V gene: TRBV29-1
D gene: TRBD1
J gene: TRBJ2-3
CDR3 DNA: TGCAGCGTTCTGCCTCAGACAGGGTTCCCAGATACGCAGTATTTT
CDR3 protein: CSVLPQTGFPDTQYF

clone size: once
V gene: TRBV29-1
D gene: NA
J gene: TRBJ2-7
CDR3 DNA: TGCAGCGTTGATTTAGAGGGGAAGATGGGGGAGCAGTACTTC
CDR3 protein: CSVDLEGKMGEQYF

clone size: NA
V gene: TRBV30
D gene: NA
J gene: TRBJ2-5
CDR3 DNA: TGTGCCTGGGGGAATCGAGAGACCCAGTACTTC
CDR3 protein: CAWGNRETQYF

clone size: once
V gene: TRBV7-6
D gene: TRBD1
J gene: TRBJ2-7
CDR3 DNA: TGTGCCAGCAGCTACAGACAGGGTGCAACCTACGAGCAGTACTTC
CDR3 protein: CASSYRQGATYEQYF

clone size: once
V gene: TRBV6-1
D gene: NA
J gene: TRBJ1-4
CDR3 DNA: TGTGCCAGCAACCTCAGGGGCCCTAATGAAAAACTGTTTTTT
CDR3 protein: CASNLRGPNEKLFF

clone size: NA
V gene: TRBV6-5
D gene: TRBD2
J gene: TRBJ2-5
CDR3 DNA: TGTGCCAGCAGGTCCCGGACAGCGGGAGTTGAGACCCAGTACTTC
CDR3 protein: CASRSRTAGVETQYF

clone size: NA
V gene: TRBV29-1
D gene: TRBD2
J gene: TRBJ2-5
CDR3 DNA: TGCAGCGGGACTAGCGGGAGGGGAGAGCAGTACTTC
CDR3 protein: CSGTSGRGEQYF

clone size: NA
V gene: TRBV19
D gene: TRBD1
J gene: TRBJ1-3
CDR3 DNA: TGTGCCAGTACTCGGACAGGGGTTGGAAACACCATATATTTT
CDR3 protein: CASTRTGVGNTIYF

clone size: NA
V gene: TRBV5-1
D gene: TRBD2
J gene: TRBJ2-3
CDR3 DNA: TGCGCCAGCAGCTTGACTAGCGGGAAGTCCACAGATACGCAGTATTTT
CDR3 protein: CASSLTSGKSTDTQYF

clone size: NA
V gene: TRBV5-8
D gene: NA
J gene: TRBJ1-4
CDR3 DNA: TGTGCCAGCAGCCCTGGAAGCCTTAATGAAAAACTGTTTTTT
CDR3 protein: CASSPGSLNEKLFF

clone size: NA
V gene: TRBV27
D gene: NA
J gene: TRBJ2-4
CDR3 DNA: TGTGCCAGCAGGGCGATCGGGAGCCAAAACATTCAGTACTTC
CDR3 protein: CASRAIGSQNIQYF

clone size: NA
V gene: TRBV5-1
D gene: NA
J gene: TRBJ2-2
CDR3 DNA: TGCGCCAGCAGCCCACAGAAGACCGGGGAGCTGTTTTTT
CDR3 protein: CASSPQKTGELFF

clone size: NA
V gene: TRBV20-1
D gene: TRBD2
J gene: TRBJ2-1
CDR3 DNA: TGCAGTGCTTCCCAAGCGGGGCAGCAGTTCTTC
CDR3 protein: CSASQAGQQFF

clone size: NA
V gene: TRBV7-2
D gene: NA
J gene: TRBJ2-4
CDR3 DNA: TGTGCCAGCAGCTTATCGGCCAGGGTGGAGGACATTCAGTACTTC
CDR3 protein: CASSLSARVEDIQYF

clone size: NA
V gene: TRBV6-6
D gene: NA
J gene: TRBJ2-7
CDR3 DNA: TGTGCCAGCAGTTATCTCGGCGAGCAGTACTTC
CDR3 protein: CASSYLGEQYF

clone size: once
V gene: TRBV15
D gene: TRBD2
J gene: TRBJ2-1
CDR3 DNA: TGTGCCACCAGCAGACGTACTAGAAGCGGGAGCTCCTACAATGAGCAGTTCTTC
CDR3 protein: CATSRRTRSGSSYNEQFF

clone size: NA
V gene: TRBV2
D gene: TRBD1
J gene: TRBJ2-7
CDR3 DNA: TGTGCCAGCTTCGCAGGGGGGACAGGGCGTAACGAGCAGTACTTC
CDR3 protein: CASFAGGTGRNEQYF

clone size: NA
V gene: TRBV2
D gene: NA
J gene: TRBJ2-3
CDR3 DNA: TGTGCCAGCAGGAGGGCGGATGCGGATACGCAGTATTTT
CDR3 protein: CASRRADADTQYF

clone size: NA
V gene: TRBV5-1
D gene: NA
J gene: TRBJ2-3
CDR3 DNA: TGCGCCAGCAGCTTGAGGGACAGCACAGATACGCAGTATTTT
CDR3 protein: CASSLRDSTDTQYF

clone size: NA
V gene: TRBV14
D gene: NA
J gene: TRBJ2-2
CDR3 DNA: TGTGCCAGCAGCCAGAATAGCGTCACCGGGGAGCTGTTTTTT
CDR3 protein: CASSQNSVTGELFF

clone size: NA
V gene: TRBV2
D gene: NA
J gene: TRBJ2-1
CDR3 DNA: TGTGCCAGCAGTCTCGCGCGGGGCTCCTACAATGAGCAGTTCTTC
CDR3 protein: CASSLARGSYNEQFF

clone size: once
V gene: TRBV28
D gene: TRBD1
J gene: TRBJ1-2
CDR3 DNA: TGTGCCAGCAGTCCCCCGGGACAGGGGAAGGGCTACACCTTC
CDR3 protein: CASSPPGQGKGYTF

clone size: NA
V gene: TRBV29-1
D gene: NA
J gene: TRBJ1-2
CDR3 DNA: TGCAGCGTTGAAGTCGCGGCAGGCGATGGCTACACCTTC
CDR3 protein: CSVEVAAGDGYTF

clone size: NA
V gene: TRBV30
D gene: TRBD2
J gene: TRBJ2-5
CDR3 DNA: TGTGCCTGGAGTCTCACCGGACTAGCGGGAGGAGGAGAGACCCAGTACTTC
CDR3 protein: CAWSLTGLAGGGETQYF

clone size: NA
V gene: TRBV4-2
D gene: NA
J gene: TRBJ2-5
CDR3 DNA: TGTGCCAGCAGCCAAGATAAAGGACCACAAGAGACCCAGTACTTC
CDR3 protein: CASSQDKGPQETQYF

clone size: once
V gene: TRBV9
D gene: TRBD1
J gene: TRBJ2-7
CDR3 DNA: TGTGCCAGCAGCCTAAATGGACAGGGCTACTACGAGCAGTACTTC
CDR3 protein: CASSLNGQGYYEQYF

clone size: once
V gene: TRBV28
D gene: NA
J gene: TRBJ2-7
CDR3 DNA: TGTGCCAGCAGTTCCGGGATAAGGGTCTACGAGCAGTACTTC
CDR3 protein: CASSSGIRVYEQYF

clone size: NA
V gene: TRBV19
D gene: TRBD1
J gene: TRBJ2-1
CDR3 DNA: TGTGCCAGTAGTATAGAGGACAGGGTCTACAATGAGCAGTTCTTC
CDR3 protein: CASSIEDRVYNEQFF

clone size: NA
V gene: TRBV28
D gene: TRBD1
J gene: TRBJ1-5
CDR3 DNA: TGTGCCAGCAGCTCCGGGACAGGGTGGAATCAGCCCCAGCATTTT
CDR3 protein: CASSSGTGWNQPQHF

clone size: NA
V gene: TRBV29-1
D gene: NA
J gene: TRBJ2-3
CDR3 DNA: TGCAGCGTTGACTTAGATGCGGCCCTCGGAGATACGCAGTATTTT
CDR3 protein: CSVDLDAALGDTQYF

clone size: NA
V gene: TRBV5-4
D gene: TRBD1
J gene: TRBJ1-4
CDR3 DNA: TGTGCCAGCAGCTCGATGGGACAGGGTATGATAAGAGAAAAACTGTTTTTT
CDR3 protein: CASSSMGQGMIREKLFF

clone size: NA
V gene: TRBV4-2
D gene: TRBD1
J gene: TRBJ1-1
CDR3 DNA: TGTGCCAGCAGCTACAGACAGGGCAGCGGGACTGAAGCTTTCTTT
CDR3 protein: CASSYRQGSGTEAFF

clone size: NA
V gene: TRBV7-3
D gene: TRBD2
J gene: TRBJ2-3
CDR3 DNA: TGTGCCAGCAGCGCTACCGGACTAGCGGGAAACACAGATACGCAGTATTTT
CDR3 protein: CASSATGLAGNTDTQYF

clone size: NA
V gene: TRBV19
D gene: NA
J gene: TRBJ2-1
CDR3 DNA: TGTGCCAGTAGTATTGGGATCCACAATGAGCAGTTCTTC
CDR3 protein: CASSIGIHNEQFF

clone size: NA
V gene: TRBV10-3
D gene: TRBD1
J gene: TRBJ2-3
CDR3 DNA: TGTGCCATGGGGACAGGGCCAGATACGCAGTATTTT
CDR3 protein: CAMGTGPDTQYF